Listed below are T cell receptor beta chains from one sample, sequenced in a study of molecular identifiers for immune sequencing clone quantification. Using its own MiXCR run on the PCR reads, TCRdb lists one record per CDR3 protein. Of around 460,000 distinct CDR3 sequences listed, about 22% are singletons. The specimen was naive CD8+ T cells from blood, with Jurkat cell RNA spiked in. These receptors were taken from a human donor in good health. Some libraries in this study had Jurkat cell RNA spiked in. Both conserved end residues are part of each CDR3.

v_call	j_call	cdr3_length	cdr3_aa
TRBV5-1	TRBJ2-7	15	CASSLADRWTYEQYF
TRBV6-5	TRBJ2-7	15	CASSLQGMTGYEQYF
TRBV3-1	TRBJ2-5	17	CASSQLTGGPPQETQYF
TRBV10-3	TRBJ2-1	15	CAISDRGQGTNEQFF
TRBV4-3	TRBJ2-7	14	CASSQDATLYEQYF
TRBV2	TRBJ1-1	15	CASSYRTGFFTEAFF
TRBV5-1	TRBJ2-7	14	CASSLLGAGYEQYF
TRBV7-9	TRBJ2-7	11	CVSSLSYEQYF
TRBV19	TRBJ1-5	16	CASIPGAYYSNQPQHF
TRBV6-2/TRBV6-3	TRBJ1-4	14	CASSFRDNGEKLFF
TRBV7-9	TRBJ2-7	13	CASSQGGGTEQYF
TRBV27	TRBJ2-7	14	CASSARGGMNEQYF
TRBV3-2	TRBJ2-1	20	CASSQDTRGGSGILYNEQFF
TRBV3-1	TRBJ2-2	15	CASSLGTGIPGELFF
TRBV2	TRBJ1-1	14	CASSEGQVYTEAFF
TRBV19	TRBJ2-7	15	CASSPRAGEHYEQYF
TRBV12-3/TRBV12-4	TRBJ2-1	16	CASRRLAGGHYNEQFF
TRBV28	TRBJ1-1	12	CATTPVGSEAFF
TRBV30	TRBJ1-4	14	CAWSMEALNEKLFF
TRBV6-2/TRBV6-3	TRBJ2-7	12	CASSYYPGEQYF
TRBV6-1	TRBJ1-2	11	CASGSNYGYTF
TRBV6-2/TRBV6-3	TRBJ2-3	18	CASSYSIRDSETTDTQYF
TRBV19	TRBJ2-4	18	CATNPGTDGGVAKNIQYF
TRBV27	TRBJ2-5	13	CASSYSAGSTQYF
TRBV10-3	TRBJ2-3	19	CAISESVSVRTFGTDTQYF
TRBV7-9	TRBJ2-5	13	CASSLVREETQYF
TRBV9	TRBJ2-7	12	CASSGPTGEQYF
TRBV7-6	TRBJ2-1	15	CASSLADQGTYEQFF
TRBV4-2	TRBJ2-7	15	CASSQGLAGVDEQYF
TRBV27	TRBJ2-7	15	CASSSSGRAGYEQYF
TRBV5-6	TRBJ2-5	15	CASSLGTGVGETQYF
TRBV15	TRBJ1-4	15	CATSSGLATNEKLFF
TRBV7-9	TRBJ2-7	12	CASSSRSVEQYF
TRBV28	TRBJ1-6	16	CASSLQQGVLDSPLHF
TRBV14	TRBJ2-7	15	CASSHAPGSKYEQYF
TRBV7-9	TRBJ2-7	14	CASSDPTGAYEQYF
TRBV12-3/TRBV12-4	TRBJ1-1	15	CASLGLGQGRTEAFF
TRBV7-2	TRBJ1-1	17	CASSLAWRGGGLMEAFF
TRBV7-9	TRBJ2-7	14	CASSLKGETYEQYF
TRBV4-3	TRBJ2-7	13	CASSPGRVGEQYF
TRBV15	TRBJ2-3	12	CATSRFPDTQYF
TRBV6-2/TRBV6-3	TRBJ1-5	14	CASSYSQGIQPQHF
TRBV27	TRBJ2-7	13	CASSPWEGREQYF
TRBV5-1	TRBJ2-2	17	CASSWTPRGRSTGELFF
TRBV11-2	TRBJ2-5	13	CASSLDQGETQYF
TRBV5-4	TRBJ1-1	15	CASSQWTAGNTEAFF
TRBV4-3	TRBJ2-3	14	CASSQGTNTDTQYF
TRBV6-2/TRBV6-3	TRBJ1-1	16	CASSHDRRRGMTEAFF
TRBV24-1	TRBJ2-1	12	CATSTWGGEQFF
TRBV6-2/TRBV6-3	TRBJ1-1	14	CASSGQGAGTEAFF
TRBV1	TRBJ2-7	13	CTSSQRGPNEQYF
TRBV5-4	TRBJ1-5	16	CASSSRDREDSQPQHF
TRBV9	TRBJ2-2	14	CASSAFRQTGELFF
TRBV20-1	TRBJ1-5	14	CSAEDREGNQPQHF
TRBV11-2	TRBJ1-1	14	CASSLAQGGAEAFF